This passage covers 5 T cell receptor beta chains from one sample sequenced in a study of T cells after yellow fever vaccination. TCRdb passed the 5' RACE reads through MiXCR, listing each CDR3 protein once. The data hold roughly 190,000 distinct CDR3 sequences, with approximately 11% observed a single time. The material was CD8+ T cells sorted from PBMCs, obtained 15 days after the yellow fever booster vaccination. The receptors here all came from a man between 18 and 35 years old who received the YFV17D yellow fever vaccine.

The chain couples TRBV4-1 to TRBJ2-3, with 9 bases lining up with TRBD2. This CDR3 is built from 16 residues. The junction had 7 bases not matched to a gene; V was cut back by 4 bases and J by 2 bases. Germline CDR1 and CDR2: MGHRA and YSYEKL. The CDR3, as DNA: TGCGCCAGCAGCCCCCGACTAGCGGTACCCACAGATACGCAGTATTTT. Amino acids: CASSPRLAVPTDTQYF.

This clonotype was seen ten or more times. The chain is built from TRBV12-3 or TRBV12-4 and TRBJ2-5, with TRBD1 as a possible D gene (6 bases). With 10 bases removed from V and 2 bases from J, the gap between germline ends came to 17 bases. CDR3 length equals 14 residues. The CDR3 is CATSSADRQETQYF. In DNA form, the CDR3 reads TGTGCCACGTCCTCCGCCGACAGGCAAGAGACCCAGTACTTC.

The rearrangement links TRBV5-1 to TRBJ2-5; TRBD2 aligns across 12 bases. This CDR3 region has 16 residues. From germline, CDR1 is SGHRS and CDR2 YFSETQ. J lost 1 base, V lost 4 bases, and 5 bases had no gene match. This CDR3 is CASSPTSGGPQETQYF. The CDR3 DNA follows: TGCGCCAGCAGCCCGACTAGCGGGGGCCCCCAAGAGACCCAGTACTTC.

There are a few counts of this clonotype. This chain connects TRBV6-5 to TRBJ2-1, with D possibly TRBD1 on 6 matching bases. With 6 bases removed from V and 8 bases from J, the gap between germline ends came to 20 bases. Germline V gives CDR1 MNHEY, CDR2 SVGAGI. CDR3 size: 15 residues. The CDR3 loop reads CASSHGQSIDDEQFF. In nucleotides, the CDR3 is TGTGCCAGCAGCCATGGACAGAGCATCGACGATGAGCAGTTCTTC.

Only a few counts were recorded for this clonotype. The V gene is TRBV7-9, the J gene TRBJ2-1; 8 bases are a match to TRBD2. Trimming cost V 1 base and J 0 bases; bases outside gene matches: 11. The germline V gene encodes CDR1 SEHNR and CDR2 FQNEAQ (reference sequence). The CDR3 loop spans 19 amino acids. The chain's CDR3 is CASSLGGLAGPFSYNEQFF. The CDR3 nucleotides are TGTGCCAGCAGCTTAGGGGGTCTAGCGGGTCCCTTCTCCTACAATGAGCAGTTCTTC.